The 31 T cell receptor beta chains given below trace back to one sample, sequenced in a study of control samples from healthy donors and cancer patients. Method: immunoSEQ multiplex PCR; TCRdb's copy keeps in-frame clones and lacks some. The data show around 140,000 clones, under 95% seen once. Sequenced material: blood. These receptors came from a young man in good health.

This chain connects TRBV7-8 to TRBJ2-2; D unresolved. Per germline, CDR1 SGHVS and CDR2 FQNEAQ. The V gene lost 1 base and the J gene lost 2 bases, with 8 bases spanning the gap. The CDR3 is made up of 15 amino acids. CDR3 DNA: TGTGCCAGCAGCTTAGTCTCAGCTAACACCGGGGAGCTGTTTTTT. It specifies CASSLVSANTGELFF.

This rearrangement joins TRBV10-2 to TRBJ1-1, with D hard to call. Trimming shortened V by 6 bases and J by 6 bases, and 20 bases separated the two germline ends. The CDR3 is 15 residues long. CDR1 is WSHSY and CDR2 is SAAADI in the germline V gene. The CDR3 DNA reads TGCGCCAGCAGAAGATCAAACGGAGGAGGTGCTGAAGCTTTCTTT. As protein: CASRRSNGGGAEAFF.

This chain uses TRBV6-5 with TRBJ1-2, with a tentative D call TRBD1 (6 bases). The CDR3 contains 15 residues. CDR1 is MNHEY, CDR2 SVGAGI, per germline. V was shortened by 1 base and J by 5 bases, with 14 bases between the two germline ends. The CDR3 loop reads CASSYYSGDRYGYTF. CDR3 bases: TGTGCCAGCAGTTACTACTCAGGGGATAGGTATGGCTACACCTTC.

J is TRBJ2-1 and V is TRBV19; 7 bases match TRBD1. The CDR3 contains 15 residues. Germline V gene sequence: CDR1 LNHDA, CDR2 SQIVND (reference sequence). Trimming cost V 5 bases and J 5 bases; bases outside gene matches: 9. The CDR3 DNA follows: TGTGCCAGTAGTCTTACAGGGGCTATGAACAATGAGCAGTTCTTC. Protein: CASSLTGAMNNEQFF.

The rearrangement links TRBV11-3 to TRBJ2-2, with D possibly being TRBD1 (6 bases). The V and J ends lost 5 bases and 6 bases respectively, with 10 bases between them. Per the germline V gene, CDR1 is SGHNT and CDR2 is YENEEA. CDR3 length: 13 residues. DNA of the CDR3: TGTGCCAGCAGCCCAGGGGAAGCCGGGGAGCTGTTTTTT. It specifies CASSPGEAGELFF.

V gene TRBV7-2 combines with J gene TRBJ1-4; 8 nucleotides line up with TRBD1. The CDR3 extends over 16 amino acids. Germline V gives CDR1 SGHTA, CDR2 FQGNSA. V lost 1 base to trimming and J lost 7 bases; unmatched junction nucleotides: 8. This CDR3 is CASSLVAGGEGEKLFF. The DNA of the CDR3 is TGTGCCAGCAGCTTAGTGGCAGGGGGCGAAGGTGAAAAACTGTTTTTT.

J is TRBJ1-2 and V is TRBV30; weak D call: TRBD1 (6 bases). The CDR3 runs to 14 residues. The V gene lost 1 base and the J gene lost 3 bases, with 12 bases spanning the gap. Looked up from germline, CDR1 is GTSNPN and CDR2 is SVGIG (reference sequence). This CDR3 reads CAWSDRAIDYGYTF. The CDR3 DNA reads TGTGCCTGGAGTGACAGGGCGATCGACTATGGCTACACCTTC.

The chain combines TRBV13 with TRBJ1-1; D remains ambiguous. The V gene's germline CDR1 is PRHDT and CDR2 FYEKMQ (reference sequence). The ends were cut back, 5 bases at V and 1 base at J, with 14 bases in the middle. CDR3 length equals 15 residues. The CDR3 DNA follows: TGTGCCAGCAGCCCAACGGTACGGTCGAACACTGAAGCTTTCTTT. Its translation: CASSPTVRSNTEAFF.

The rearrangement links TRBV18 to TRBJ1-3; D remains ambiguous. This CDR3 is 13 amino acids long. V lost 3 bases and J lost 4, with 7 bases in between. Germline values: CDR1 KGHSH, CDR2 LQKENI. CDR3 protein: CASSPLEGNTIYF. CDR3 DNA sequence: TGTGCCAGCTCACCGTTGGAGGGAAACACCATATATTTT.

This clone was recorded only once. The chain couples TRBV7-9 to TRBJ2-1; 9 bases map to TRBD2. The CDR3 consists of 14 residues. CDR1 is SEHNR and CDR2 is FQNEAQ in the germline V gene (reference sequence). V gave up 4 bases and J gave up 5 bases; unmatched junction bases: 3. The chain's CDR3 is CASSSSGEHNEQFF. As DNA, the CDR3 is TGTGCCAGCAGCTCTAGCGGGGAACACAATGAGCAGTTCTTC. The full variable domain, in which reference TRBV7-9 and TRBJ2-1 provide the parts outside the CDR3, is DTGVSQNPRHKITKRGQNVTFRCDPISEHNRLYWYRQTLGQGPEFLTYFQNEAQLEKSRLLSDRFSAERPKGSFSTLEIQRTEQGDSAMYLCASSSSGEHNEQFFGPGTRLTVL.

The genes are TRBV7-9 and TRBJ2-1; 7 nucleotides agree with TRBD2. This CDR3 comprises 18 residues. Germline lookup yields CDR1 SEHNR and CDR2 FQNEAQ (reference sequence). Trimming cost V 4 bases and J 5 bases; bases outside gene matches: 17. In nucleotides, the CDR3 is TGTGCCAGCAGCTGGCCACGGTCGGGCGGGAGACGGGACAATGAGCAGTTCTTC. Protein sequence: CASSWPRSGGRRDNEQFF.

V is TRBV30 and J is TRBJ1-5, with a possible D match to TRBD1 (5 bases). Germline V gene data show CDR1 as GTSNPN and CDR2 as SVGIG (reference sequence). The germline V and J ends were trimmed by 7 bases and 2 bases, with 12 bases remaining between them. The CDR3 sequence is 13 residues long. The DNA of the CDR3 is TGTGCCTACTCGGGGCAGGGCAATCAGCCCCAGCATTTT. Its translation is CAYSGQGNQPQHF.

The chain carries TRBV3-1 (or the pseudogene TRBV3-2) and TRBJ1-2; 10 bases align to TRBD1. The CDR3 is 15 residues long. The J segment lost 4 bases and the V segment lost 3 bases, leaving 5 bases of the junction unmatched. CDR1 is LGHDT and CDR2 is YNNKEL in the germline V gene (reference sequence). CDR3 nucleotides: TGTGCCAGCAGCCAGTCCCGGACAGGGGGCTATGGCTACACCTTC. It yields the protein CASSQSRTGGYGYTF.

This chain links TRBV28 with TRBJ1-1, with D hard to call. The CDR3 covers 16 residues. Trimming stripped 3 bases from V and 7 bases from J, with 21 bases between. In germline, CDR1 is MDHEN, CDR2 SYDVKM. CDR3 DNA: TGTGCCAGCAGTTTTGTTCTTCCCGCTGGGGTGAGTGAAGCTTTCTTT. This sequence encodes CASSFVLPAGVSEAFF. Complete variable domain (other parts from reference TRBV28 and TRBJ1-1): DVKVTQSSRYLVKRTGEKVFLECVQDMDHENMFWYRQDPGLGLRLIYFSYDVKMKEKGDIPEGYSVSREKKERFSLILESASTNQTSMYLCASSFVLPAGVSEAFFGQGTRLTVV.

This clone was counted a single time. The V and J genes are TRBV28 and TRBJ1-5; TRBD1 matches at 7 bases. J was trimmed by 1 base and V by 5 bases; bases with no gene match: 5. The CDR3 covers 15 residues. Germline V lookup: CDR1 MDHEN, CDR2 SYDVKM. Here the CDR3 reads CASSLTGRSNQPQHF. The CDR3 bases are TGTGCCAGCAGTCTGACAGGGAGGAGCAATCAGCCCCAGCATTTT.

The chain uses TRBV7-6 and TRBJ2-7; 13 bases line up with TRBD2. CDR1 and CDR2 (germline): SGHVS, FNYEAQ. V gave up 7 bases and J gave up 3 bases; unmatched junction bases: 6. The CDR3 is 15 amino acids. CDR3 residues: CASTYGLAGVYEQYF. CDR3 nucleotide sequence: TGTGCCAGCACCTATGGACTAGCGGGAGTCTACGAGCAGTACTTC.

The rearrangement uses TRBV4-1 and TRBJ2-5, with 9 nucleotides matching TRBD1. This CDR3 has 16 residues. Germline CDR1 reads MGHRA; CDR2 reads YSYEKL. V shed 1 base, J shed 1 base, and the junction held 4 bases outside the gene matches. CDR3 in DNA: TGCGCCAGCAGCCAAGGGGGACAGGGACCCCAAGAGACCCAGTACTTC. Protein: CASSQGGQGPQETQYF.

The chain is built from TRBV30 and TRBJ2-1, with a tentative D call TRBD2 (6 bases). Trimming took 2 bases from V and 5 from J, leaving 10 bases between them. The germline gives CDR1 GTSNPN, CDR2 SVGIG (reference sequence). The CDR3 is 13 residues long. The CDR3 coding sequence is TGTGCCTGGAGTCTGGGGGGAGACAATGAGCAGTTCTTC. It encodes CAWSLGGDNEQFF.

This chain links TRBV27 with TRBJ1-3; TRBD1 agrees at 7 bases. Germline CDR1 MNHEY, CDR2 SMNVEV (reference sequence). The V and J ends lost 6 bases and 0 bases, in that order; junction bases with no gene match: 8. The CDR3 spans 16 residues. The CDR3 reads CASSLKGADSGNTIYF. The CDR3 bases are TGTGCCAGCAGCCTCAAGGGGGCCGACTCTGGAAACACCATATATTTT.

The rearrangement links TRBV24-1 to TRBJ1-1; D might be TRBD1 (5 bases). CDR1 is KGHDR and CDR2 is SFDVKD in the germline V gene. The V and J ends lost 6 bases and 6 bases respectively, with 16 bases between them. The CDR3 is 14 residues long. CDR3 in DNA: TGTGCCACCAGTAGTTTCTCGGGACGGGCTGAAGCTTTCTTT. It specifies CATSSFSGRAEAFF.

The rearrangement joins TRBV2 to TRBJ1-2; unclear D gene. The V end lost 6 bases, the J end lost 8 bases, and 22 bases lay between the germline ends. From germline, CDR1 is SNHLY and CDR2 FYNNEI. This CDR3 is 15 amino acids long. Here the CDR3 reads CASSLKASPSRGYTF. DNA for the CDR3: TGTGCCAGCAGCCTAAAGGCCTCGCCCTCTCGGGGCTACACCTTC.

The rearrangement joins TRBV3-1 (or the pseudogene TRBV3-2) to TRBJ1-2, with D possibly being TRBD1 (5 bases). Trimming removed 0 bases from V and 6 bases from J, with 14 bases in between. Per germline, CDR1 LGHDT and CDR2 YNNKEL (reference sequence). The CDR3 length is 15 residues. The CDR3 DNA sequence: TGTGCCAGCAGCCAAGATCCAAGGGGTGGGGATGGCTACACCTTC. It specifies CASSQDPRGGDGYTF.

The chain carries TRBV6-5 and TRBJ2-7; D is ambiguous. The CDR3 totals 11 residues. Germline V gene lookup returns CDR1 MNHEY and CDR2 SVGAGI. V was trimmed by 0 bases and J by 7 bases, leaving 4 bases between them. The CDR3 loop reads CASSYSQEQYF. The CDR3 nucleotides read TGTGCCAGCAGTTACTCGCAAGAGCAGTACTTC.

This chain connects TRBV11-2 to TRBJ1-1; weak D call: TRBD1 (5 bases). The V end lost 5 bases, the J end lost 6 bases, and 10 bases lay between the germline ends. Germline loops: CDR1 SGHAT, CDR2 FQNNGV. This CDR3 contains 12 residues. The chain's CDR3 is CASSEGVAEAFF. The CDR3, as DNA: TGTGCCAGCAGCGAAGGGGTTGCTGAAGCTTTCTTT.

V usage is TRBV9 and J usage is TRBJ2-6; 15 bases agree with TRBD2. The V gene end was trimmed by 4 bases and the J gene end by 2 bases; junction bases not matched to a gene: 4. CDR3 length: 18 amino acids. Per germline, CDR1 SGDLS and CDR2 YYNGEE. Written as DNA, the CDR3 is TGTGCCAGCAGCTTAAGGACTAGCGGGGGGGCTGGGGCCAACGTCCTGACTTTC. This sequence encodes CASSLRTSGGAGANVLTF. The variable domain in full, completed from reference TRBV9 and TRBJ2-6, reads DSGVTQTPKHLITATGQRVTLRCSPRSGDLSVYWYQQSLDQGLQFLIQYYNGEERAKGNILERFSAQQFPDLHSELNLSSLELGDSALYFCASSLRTSGGAGANVLTFGAGSRLTVL.

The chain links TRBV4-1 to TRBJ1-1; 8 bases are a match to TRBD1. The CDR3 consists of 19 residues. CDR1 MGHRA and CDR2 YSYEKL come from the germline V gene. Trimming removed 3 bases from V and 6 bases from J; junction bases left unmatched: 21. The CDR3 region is CASSHVPRGPEELGSEAFF. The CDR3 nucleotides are TGCGCCAGCAGCCATGTCCCCAGGGGGCCAGAAGAATTGGGCTCTGAAGCTTTCTTT.

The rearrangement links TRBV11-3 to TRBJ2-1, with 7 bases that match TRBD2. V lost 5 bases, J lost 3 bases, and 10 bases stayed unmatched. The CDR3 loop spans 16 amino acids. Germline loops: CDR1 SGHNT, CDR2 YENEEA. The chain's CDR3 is CASSPAGKLYYNEQFF. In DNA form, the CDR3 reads TGTGCCAGCAGCCCAGCGGGGAAACTGTACTACAATGAGCAGTTCTTC. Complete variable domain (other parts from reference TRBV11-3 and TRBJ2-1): EAGVVQSPRYKIIEKKQPVAFWCNPISGHNTLYWYLQNLGQGPELLIRYENEEAVDDSQLPKDRFSAERLKGVDSTLKIQPAELGDSAVYLCASSPAGKLYYNEQFFGPGTRLTVL.

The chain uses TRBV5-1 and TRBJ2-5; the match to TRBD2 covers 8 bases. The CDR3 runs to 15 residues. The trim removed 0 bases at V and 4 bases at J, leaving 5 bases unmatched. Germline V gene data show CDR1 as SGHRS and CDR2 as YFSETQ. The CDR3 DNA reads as TGCGCCAGCAGCTTGGCCTCGGGGGGGCTAGAGACCCAGTACTTC. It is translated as CASSLASGGLETQYF. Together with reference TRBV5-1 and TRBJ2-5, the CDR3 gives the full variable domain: KAGVTQTPRYLIKTRGQQVTLSCSPISGHRSVSWYQQTPGQGLQFLFEYFSETQRNKGNFPGRFSGRQFSNSRSEMNVSTLELGDSALYLCASSLASGGLETQYFGPGTRLLVL.

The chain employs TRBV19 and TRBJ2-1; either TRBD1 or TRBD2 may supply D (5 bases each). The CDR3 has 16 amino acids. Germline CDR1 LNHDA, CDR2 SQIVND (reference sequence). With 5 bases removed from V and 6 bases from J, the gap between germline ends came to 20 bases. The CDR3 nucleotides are TGTGCCAGTAGTCTGCTTGGGACCTCCGGGGTCAATGAGCAGTTCTTC. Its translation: CASSLLGTSGVNEQFF.

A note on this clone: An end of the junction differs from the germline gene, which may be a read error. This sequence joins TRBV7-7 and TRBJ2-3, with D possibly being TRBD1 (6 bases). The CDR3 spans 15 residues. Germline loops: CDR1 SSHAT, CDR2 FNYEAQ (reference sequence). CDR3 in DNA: TGTGCTAGCAGTATAGATGGGGGCGGGACAGATACGCAGTATTTT. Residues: CASSIDGGGTDTQYF.

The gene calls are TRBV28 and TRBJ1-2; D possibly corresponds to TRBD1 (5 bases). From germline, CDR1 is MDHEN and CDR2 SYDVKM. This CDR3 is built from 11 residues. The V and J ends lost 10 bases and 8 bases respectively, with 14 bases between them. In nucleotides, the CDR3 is TGTGCCACCAGGGAGACTATAGGCTACACCTTC. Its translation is CATRETIGYTF.